Each of the 18 T cell receptor beta chains below was sequenced from the same sample in a study of cytomegalovirus exposure and HLA in healthy donors. The study ran its PCR with 60 Vbeta and 13 Jbeta primers. Assay used: immunoSEQ multiplex PCR; TCRdb lists only in-frame clones, some missing. The record lists tens of thousands of clones, of which the ten most abundant hold over 1%. The specimen sequenced was PBMCs. The receptors derive from a young man in good health and CMV-seronegative.

This chain joins TRBV7-9 and TRBJ1-2, with D maybe TRBD1 (6 bases). V was shortened by 5 bases and J by 8 bases, with 12 bases between the two germline ends. The CDR3 covers 12 residues. Germline CDR1 is SEHNR and CDR2 is FQNEAQ (reference sequence). In nucleotides, the CDR3 is TGTGCCAGCAGCATATACAGGGAAGGCTACACCTTC. As protein: CASSIYREGYTF.

This CDR3 is CASSQGRGNYGYTF. The CDR3 DNA is TGTGCCAGCAGCCAAGGTCGAGGGAATTATGGCTACACCTTC. The chain combines TRBV14 with TRBJ1-2, with no clear D. V was shortened by 1 base and J by 5 bases, with 11 bases between the two germline ends. Germline CDR1 is SGHDN and CDR2 is FVKESK. This CDR3 is 14 amino acids long.

DNA for the CDR3: TGTGCCAGCAGCTCGAGACAGAAGCCGCTTAATTCACCCCTCCACTTT. Its translation: CASSSRQKPLNSPLHF. The rearrangement uses TRBV7-2 and TRBJ1-6; D perhaps matches TRBD1 (5 bases). From germline, CDR1 is SGHTA and CDR2 FQGNSA. This CDR3 contains 16 residues. Trimming removed 4 bases at V and 6 bases at J, with 16 bases between. The full variable domain, in which reference TRBV7-2 and TRBJ1-6 provide the parts outside the CDR3, is GAGVSQSPSNKVTEKGKDVELRCDPISGHTALYWYRQSLGQGLEFLIYFQGNSAPDKSGLPSDRFSAERTGGSVSTLTIQRTQQEDSAVYLCASSSRQKPLNSPLHFGNGTRLTVT.

The chain employs TRBV6-5 and TRBJ2-7, with a tentative D call TRBD2 (5 bases). The CDR3 has 13 amino acids. Deletions cut 2 bases from V and 7 bases from J, with 12 bases between. CDR1 and CDR2 (germline): MNHEY, SVGAGI. The CDR3, as DNA: TGTGCCAGCAGTTACCGTCGACGCGGGGAGCAGTACTTC. This sequence encodes CASSYRRRGEQYF.

The chain joins TRBV4-3 to TRBJ2-1; D gene ambiguous. V shed 1 base and J shed 0 bases, with 13 bases lying between them. The CDR3 runs to 17 residues. Germline CDR1 and CDR2: LGHNA and YSLEER. The CDR3 coding sequence is TGCGCCAGCAGCCAAGCGTCCCCCTCGAGCTCCTACAATGAGCAGTTCTTC. Translation gives CASSQASPSSSYNEQFF.

The rearrangement uses TRBV30 and TRBJ2-1; 11 bases fit TRBD2. V shed 0 bases and J 5 bases; nucleotides not matched to a gene: 9. The CDR3 covers 17 residues. Per the germline V gene, CDR1 is GTSNPN and CDR2 is SVGIG (reference sequence). This CDR3 reads CAWSVKLAGVNDNEQFF. The CDR3, as DNA: TGTGCCTGGAGTGTAAAACTAGCGGGAGTGAACGACAATGAGCAGTTCTTC.

This chain connects TRBV5-6 to TRBJ1-4; D ambiguous. The germline gives CDR1 SGHDT, CDR2 YYEEEE. Trimming removed 4 bases from V and 4 bases from J, with 23 bases in between. The CDR3 is made up of 18 amino acids. CDR3 amino acids: CASSLLGPQTGSNEKLFF. In DNA, the CDR3 is TGTGCCAGCAGCCTTTTAGGACCTCAAACCGGGAGTAATGAAAAACTGTTTTTT.

The chain links TRBV4-3 to TRBJ2-5; TRBD2 agrees at 7 bases. Trimming removed 4 bases from V and 5 bases from J; junction bases left unmatched: 10. This CDR3 has 15 residues. The V gene's germline CDR1 is LGHNA and CDR2 YSLEER. CDR3 nucleotides: TGCGCCAGCAGCCCCTCGACTAGCAGACAGGAGACCCAGTACTTC. This codes for CASSPSTSRQETQYF.

The chain links TRBV15 to TRBJ1-2, with 9 bases matching TRBD1. Looked up from germline, CDR1 is LNHNV and CDR2 is YYDKDF (reference sequence). The CDR3 covers 14 residues. V lost 6 bases and J lost 10; bases outside the gene matches: 12. CDR3 region: CATRAIQGAIVYTF. CDR3 sequence (DNA): TGTGCCACCAGAGCAATACAGGGGGCAATAGTCTACACCTTC.

The chain couples TRBV2 to TRBJ2-1, with D maybe TRBD2 (5 bases). Trimming removed 7 bases at V and 9 bases at J, with 7 bases between. The CDR3 extends over 10 amino acids. The germline V gene encodes CDR1 SNHLY and CDR2 FYNNEI. The CDR3 reads CASNGIEQFF. The CDR3 DNA is TGTGCCAGCAACGGGATTGAGCAGTTCTTC.

This sequence joins TRBV30 and TRBJ1-2, with TRBD1 as a possible D gene (6 bases). V was cut by 0 bases and J by 4 bases, with 15 bases left in between. The length of the CDR3 is 15 residues. Germline CDR1 and CDR2: GTSNPN and SVGIG (reference sequence). The CDR3 protein is CAWSVAGANPYGYTF. The CDR3 DNA sequence: TGTGCCTGGAGTGTTGCAGGGGCGAACCCCTATGGCTACACCTTC.

The V and J genes are TRBV30 and TRBJ2-7; 13 bases map to TRBD2. The CDR3 spans 17 residues. V lost 2 bases and J lost 6; bases outside the gene matches: 13. CDR1 and CDR2 (germline): GTSNPN, SVGIG (reference sequence). CDR3 coding DNA: TGTGCCTGGAGTTCCTGGACTAGCGGGAGTCTAAGTTTCGAGCAGTACTTC. Translated: CAWSSWTSGSLSFEQYF.

The V and J genes are TRBV4-3 and TRBJ2-7; tentatively, D is TRBD1 (5 bases). Trimming took off 1 base at V and 4 bases at J, with 11 bases between the two ends. Per germline, CDR1 LGHNA and CDR2 YSLEER. There are 14 residues in the CDR3. The CDR3 spells CASSQGGRAYEQYF. The CDR3 coding sequence is TGCGCCAGCAGCCAAGGAGGCAGGGCATACGAGCAGTACTTC.

The rearrangement links TRBV2 to TRBJ2-5; D gene unclear. V was trimmed by 6 bases and J by 2 bases, leaving 4 bases between them. The CDR3 spans 11 residues. Germline loops: CDR1 SNHLY, CDR2 FYNNEI. The CDR3 reads CASSSQETQYF. CDR3 DNA sequence: TGTGCCAGCAGCAGTCAAGAGACCCAGTACTTC. Full variable domain (rest looked up from reference TRBV2 and TRBJ2-5): EPEVTQTPSHQVTQMGQEVILRCVPISNHLYFYWYRQILGQKVEFLVSFYNNEISEKSEIFDDQFSVERPDGSNFTLKIRSTKLEDSAMYFCASSSQETQYFGPGTRLLVL.

CDR3 loop: CASSQAFRGGSYGYTF. In DNA, the CDR3 is TGTGCCAGCAGCCAAGCTTTCCGAGGGGGCTCATATGGCTACACCTTC. J is TRBJ1-2 and V is TRBV4-2; 7 bases map to TRBD1. V shed 1 base and J 5 bases; nucleotides not matched to a gene: 10. Germline V gene sequence: CDR1 LGHNA, CDR2 YNFKEQ. The length of the CDR3 is 16 residues.

The chain recombines TRBV29-1 with TRBJ2-7, with D possibly matching TRBD2 (6 bases). Trimming removed 6 bases from V and 1 base from J, with 16 bases in between. The CDR3 consists of 14 residues. The germline V gene has CDR1 SQVTM and CDR2 ANQGSEA. CDR3 amino acids: CSVRRGADSYEQYF. CDR3 nucleotide sequence: TGCAGCGTAAGGCGGGGAGCGGATTCCTACGAGCAGTACTTC.

This chain uses TRBV6-5 with TRBJ2-1; perhaps TRBD1 as D (5 bases). CDR1 and CDR2 (germline): MNHEY, SVGAGI. V gave up 4 bases and J gave up 2 bases, with 15 bases separating them. CDR3 size: 16 residues. CDR3 coding DNA: TGTGCCAGCAGTTCAACCAACCTAGGGGCCTACAATGAGCAGTTCTTC. This encodes CASSSTNLGAYNEQFF.

The genes are TRBV13 and TRBJ2-2; possibly TRBD1 for D (5 bases). Deletions cut 3 bases from V and 2 bases from J, with 7 bases between. CDR1 and CDR2 (germline): PRHDT, FYEKMQ (reference sequence). The CDR3 contains 14 residues. DNA of the CDR3: TGTGCCAGCAGCTTGACAGAAAACACCGGGGAGCTGTTTTTT. Protein sequence: CASSLTENTGELFF.